This TCR beta chain is from a study of T cell responses to AZD1222 COVID-19 vaccine. Study conclusions and caveats: CD4 TCRs associated with vaccination spanned spike, dominating at 160-218 and 743-854. Vaccination with two AZD1222 doses was followed by a rise in Spike-specific TCR breadth and depth.

Produced via immunoSEQ multiplex PCR; TCRdb's table is partial and in-frame only. Of 120,000 or so clones listed, roughly 93% were seen once; the top ten hold roughly 1.8%. In regard to this clone: Its antigen is currently unknown.

The CDR3 has 13 residues. Germline V gives CDR1 SGHKS, CDR2 YYEKEE (reference sequence). With 1 base removed from V and 5 bases from J, the gap between germline ends came to 9 bases. The chain carries TRBV5-5 and TRBJ1-1; D is undetermined. The receptor was derived from an adult in good health. The material sequenced was peripheral blood, taken on day 0 of AZD1222 vaccination. The CDR3 loop reads CASSLQVLTEAFF. The CDR3, as DNA: TGTGCCAGCAGCTTGCAGGTTCTGACTGAAGCTTTCTTT.